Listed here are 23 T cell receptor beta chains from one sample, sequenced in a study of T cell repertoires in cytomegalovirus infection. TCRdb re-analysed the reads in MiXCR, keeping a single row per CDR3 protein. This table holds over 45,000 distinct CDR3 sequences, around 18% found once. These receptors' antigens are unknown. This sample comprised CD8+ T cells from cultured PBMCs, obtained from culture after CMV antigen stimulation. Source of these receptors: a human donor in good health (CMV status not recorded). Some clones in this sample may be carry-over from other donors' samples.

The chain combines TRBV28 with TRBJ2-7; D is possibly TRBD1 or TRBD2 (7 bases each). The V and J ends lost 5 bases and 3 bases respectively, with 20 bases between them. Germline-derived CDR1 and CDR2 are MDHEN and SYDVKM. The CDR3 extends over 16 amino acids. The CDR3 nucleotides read TGTGCCAGCAGTCCCCAGGGGGGAGGGGGATTCTACGAGCAGTACTTC. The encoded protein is CASSPQGGGGFYEQYF.

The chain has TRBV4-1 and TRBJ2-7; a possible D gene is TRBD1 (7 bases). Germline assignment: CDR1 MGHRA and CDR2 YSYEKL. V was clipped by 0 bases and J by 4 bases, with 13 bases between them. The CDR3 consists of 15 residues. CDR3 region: CASSQDAAGGYEQYF. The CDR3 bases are TGCGCCAGCAGCCAAGATGCGGCAGGGGGGTACGAGCAGTACTTC.

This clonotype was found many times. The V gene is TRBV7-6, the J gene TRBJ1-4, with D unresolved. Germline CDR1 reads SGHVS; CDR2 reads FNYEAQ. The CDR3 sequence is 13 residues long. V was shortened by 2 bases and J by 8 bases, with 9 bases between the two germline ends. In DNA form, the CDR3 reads TGTGCCAGCAGCTTAATCGGGAGCGAAAAACTGTTTTTT. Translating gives CASSLIGSEKLFF. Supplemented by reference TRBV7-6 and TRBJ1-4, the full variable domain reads GAGVSQSPRYKVTKRGQDVALRCDPISGHVSLYWYRQALGQGPEFLTYFNYEAQQDKSGLPNDRFSAERPEGSISTLTIQRTEQRDSAMYRCASSLIGSEKLFFGSGTQLSVL.

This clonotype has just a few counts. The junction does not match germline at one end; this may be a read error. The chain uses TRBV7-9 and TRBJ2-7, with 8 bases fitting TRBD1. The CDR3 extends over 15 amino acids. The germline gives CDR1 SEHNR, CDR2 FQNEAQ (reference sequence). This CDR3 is CASSAPGQGSHEQYF. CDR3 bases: TGTGCCAGCAGTGCCCCCGGACAGGGCTCCCACGAGCAGTACTTC.

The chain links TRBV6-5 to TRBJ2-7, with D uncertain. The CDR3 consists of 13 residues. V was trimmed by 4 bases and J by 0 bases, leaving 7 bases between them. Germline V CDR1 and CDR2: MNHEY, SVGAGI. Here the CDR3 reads CASSSPSSYEQYF. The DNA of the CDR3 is TGTGCCAGCAGTTCTCCGAGCTCCTACGAGCAGTACTTC.

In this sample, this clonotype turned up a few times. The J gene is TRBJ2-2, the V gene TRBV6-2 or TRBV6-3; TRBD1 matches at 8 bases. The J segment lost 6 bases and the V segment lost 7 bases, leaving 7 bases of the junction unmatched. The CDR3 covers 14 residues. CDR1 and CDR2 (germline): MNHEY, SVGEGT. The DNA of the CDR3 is TGTGCCAGCATAGGACAGGGTCGGTCCGGGGAGCTGTTTTTT. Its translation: CASIGQGRSGELFF.

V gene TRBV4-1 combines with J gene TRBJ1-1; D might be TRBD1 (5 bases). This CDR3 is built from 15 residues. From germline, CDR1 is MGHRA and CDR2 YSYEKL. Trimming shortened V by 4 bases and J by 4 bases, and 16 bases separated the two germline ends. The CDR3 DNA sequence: TGCGCCAGCAGCCTAGGGTGGGGGGGAGGCACTGAAGCTTTCTTT. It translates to CASSLGWGGGTEAFF.

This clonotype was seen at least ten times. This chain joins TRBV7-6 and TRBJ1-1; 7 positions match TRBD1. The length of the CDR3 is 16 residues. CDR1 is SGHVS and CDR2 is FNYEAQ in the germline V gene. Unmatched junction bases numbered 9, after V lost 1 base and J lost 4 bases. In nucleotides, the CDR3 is TGTGCCAGCAGCTTAGAAATCTCGGGGACAGCCACTGAAGCTTTCTTT. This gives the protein CASSLEISGTATEAFF.

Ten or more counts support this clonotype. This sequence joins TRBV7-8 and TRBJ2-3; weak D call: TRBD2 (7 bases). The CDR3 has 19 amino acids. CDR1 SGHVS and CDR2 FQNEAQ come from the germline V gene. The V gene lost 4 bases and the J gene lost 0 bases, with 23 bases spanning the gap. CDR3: CASSWPLGGAGASTDTQYF. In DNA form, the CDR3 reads TGTGCCAGCAGCTGGCCCCTCGGTGGTGCGGGGGCAAGCACAGATACGCAGTATTTT.

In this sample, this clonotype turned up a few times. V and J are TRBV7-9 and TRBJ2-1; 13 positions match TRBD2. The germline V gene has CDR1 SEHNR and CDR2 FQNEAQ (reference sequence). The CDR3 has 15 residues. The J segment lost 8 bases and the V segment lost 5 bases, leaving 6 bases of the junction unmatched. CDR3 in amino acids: CASSPTSGRSDEQFF. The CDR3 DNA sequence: TGTGCCAGCAGCCCGACTAGCGGGAGGAGCGATGAGCAGTTCTTC.

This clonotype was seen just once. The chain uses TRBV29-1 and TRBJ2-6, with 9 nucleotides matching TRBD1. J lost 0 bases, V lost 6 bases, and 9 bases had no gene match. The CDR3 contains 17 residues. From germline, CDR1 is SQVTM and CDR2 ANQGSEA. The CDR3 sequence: CSVPRRDRVSGANVLTF. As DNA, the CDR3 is TGCAGCGTGCCACGCCGGGACAGGGTCTCTGGGGCCAACGTCCTGACTTTC.

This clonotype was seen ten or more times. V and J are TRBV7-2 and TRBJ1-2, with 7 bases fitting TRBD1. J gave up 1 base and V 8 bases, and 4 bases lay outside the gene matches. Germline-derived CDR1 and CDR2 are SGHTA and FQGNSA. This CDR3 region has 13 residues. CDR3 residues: CASEAGGNYGYTF. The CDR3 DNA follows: TGTGCCAGCGAGGCAGGGGGTAACTATGGCTACACCTTC.

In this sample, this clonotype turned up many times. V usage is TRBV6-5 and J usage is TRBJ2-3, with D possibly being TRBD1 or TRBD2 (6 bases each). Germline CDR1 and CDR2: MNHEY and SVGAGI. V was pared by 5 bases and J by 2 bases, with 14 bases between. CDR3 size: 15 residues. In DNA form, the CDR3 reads TGTGCCAGCAGTAGGGGGGTCCAATTCACAGATACGCAGTATTTT. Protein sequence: CASSRGVQFTDTQYF.

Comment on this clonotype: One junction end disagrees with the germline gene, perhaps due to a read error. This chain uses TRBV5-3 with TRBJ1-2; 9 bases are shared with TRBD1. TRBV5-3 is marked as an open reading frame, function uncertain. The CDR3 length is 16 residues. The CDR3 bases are TGTGCCAGCAGCGGGGGGTACCGGGACAGGGCCTATGGCTACGCCTTC. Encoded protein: CASSGGYRDRAYGYAF.

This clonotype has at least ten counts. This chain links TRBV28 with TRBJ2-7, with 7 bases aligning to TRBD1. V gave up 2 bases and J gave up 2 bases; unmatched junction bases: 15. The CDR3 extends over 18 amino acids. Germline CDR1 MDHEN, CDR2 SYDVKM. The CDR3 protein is CASSLPTGVITFTYEQYF. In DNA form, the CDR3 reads TGTGCCAGCAGTTTACCAACAGGGGTGATTACGTTTACCTACGAGCAGTACTTC. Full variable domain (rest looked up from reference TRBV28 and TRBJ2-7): DVKVTQSSRYLVKRTGEKVFLECVQDMDHENMFWYRQDPGLGLRLIYFSYDVKMKEKGDIPEGYSVSREKKERFSLILESASTNQTSMYLCASSLPTGVITFTYEQYFGPGTRLTVT.

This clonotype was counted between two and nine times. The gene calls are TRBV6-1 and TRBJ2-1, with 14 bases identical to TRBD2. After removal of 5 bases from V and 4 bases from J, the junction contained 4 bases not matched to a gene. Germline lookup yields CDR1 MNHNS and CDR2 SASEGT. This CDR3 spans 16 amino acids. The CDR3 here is CASSTGTSGGYNEQFF. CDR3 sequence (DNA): TGTGCCAGCAGTACGGGGACTAGCGGGGGATACAATGAGCAGTTCTTC.

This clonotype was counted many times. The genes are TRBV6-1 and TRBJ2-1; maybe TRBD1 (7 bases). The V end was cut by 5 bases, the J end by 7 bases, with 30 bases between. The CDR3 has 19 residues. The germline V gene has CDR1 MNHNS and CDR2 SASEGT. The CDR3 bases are TGTGCCAGCAGTTCCACCGTCGGGCAGGGGGGTGGATACATGAATGAGCAGTTCTTC. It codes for CASSSTVGQGGGYMNEQFF.

CDR3 sequence reads: CSVDPGTGAHIYGYTF. Here the CDR3 DNA reads TGCAGCGTTGACCCCGGGACAGGGGCCCACATCTATGGCTACACCTTC. The chain joins TRBV29-1 to TRBJ1-2; 10 bases line up with TRBD1. Germline values: CDR1 SQVTM, CDR2 ANQGSEA. The CDR3 extends over 16 amino acids. The junction had 11 bases not matched to a gene; V was cut back by 3 bases and J by 4 bases.

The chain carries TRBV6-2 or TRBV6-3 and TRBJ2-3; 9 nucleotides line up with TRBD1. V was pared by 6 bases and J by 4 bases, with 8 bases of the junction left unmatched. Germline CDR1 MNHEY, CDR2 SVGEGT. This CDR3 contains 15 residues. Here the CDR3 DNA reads TGTGCCAGCAGCCCTGGGGACAGGGTCGCAGATACGCAGTATTTT. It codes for CASSPGDRVADTQYF.

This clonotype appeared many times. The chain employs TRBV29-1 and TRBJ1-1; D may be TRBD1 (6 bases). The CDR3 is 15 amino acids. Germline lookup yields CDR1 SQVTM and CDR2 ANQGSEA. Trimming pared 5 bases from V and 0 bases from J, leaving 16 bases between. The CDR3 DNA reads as TGCAGCGTTAAAGGGGGAGCTCGGATGAACACTGAAGCTTTCTTT. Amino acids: CSVKGGARMNTEAFF.

The CDR3 region has the DNA TGTGCCTGGAGTATTGGGCCGGCCAATGAGCAGTTCTTC. As protein: CAWSIGPANEQFF. The chain carries TRBV30 and TRBJ2-1; D is ambiguous. The germline gives CDR1 GTSNPN, CDR2 SVGIG (reference sequence). The V and J ends lost 2 bases and 6 bases respectively, with 11 bases between them. CDR3 size: 13 residues. Full variable domain (missing parts from reference TRBV30 and TRBJ2-1): SQTIHQWPATLVQPVGSPLSLECTVEGTSNPNLYWYRQAAGRGLQLLFYSVGIGQISSEVPQNLSASRPQDRQFILSSKKLLLSDSGFYLCAWSIGPANEQFFGPGTRLTVL.

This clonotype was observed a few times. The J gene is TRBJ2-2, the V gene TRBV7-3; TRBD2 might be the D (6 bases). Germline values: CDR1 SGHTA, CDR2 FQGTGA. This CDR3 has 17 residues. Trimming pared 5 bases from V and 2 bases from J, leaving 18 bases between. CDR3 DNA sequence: TGTGCCAGCAGCCCCTACTACCAGGGACTCAACACCGGGGAGCTGTTTTTT. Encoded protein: CASSPYYQGLNTGELFF.

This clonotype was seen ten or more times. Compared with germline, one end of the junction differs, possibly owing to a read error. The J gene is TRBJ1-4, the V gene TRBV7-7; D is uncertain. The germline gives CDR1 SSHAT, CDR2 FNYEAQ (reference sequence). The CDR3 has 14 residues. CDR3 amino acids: CASSLGPPGEKLFF. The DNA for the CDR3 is TGTGCTAGCAGCTTGGGCCCTCCGGGTGAAAAACTGTTTTTT. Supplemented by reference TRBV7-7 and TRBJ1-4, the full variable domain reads GAGVSQSPRYKVTKRGQDVTLRCDPISSHATLYWYQQALGQGPEFLTYFNYEAQPDKSGLPSDRFSAERPEGSISTLTIQRTEQRDSAMYRCASSLGPPGEKLFFGSGTQLSVL.